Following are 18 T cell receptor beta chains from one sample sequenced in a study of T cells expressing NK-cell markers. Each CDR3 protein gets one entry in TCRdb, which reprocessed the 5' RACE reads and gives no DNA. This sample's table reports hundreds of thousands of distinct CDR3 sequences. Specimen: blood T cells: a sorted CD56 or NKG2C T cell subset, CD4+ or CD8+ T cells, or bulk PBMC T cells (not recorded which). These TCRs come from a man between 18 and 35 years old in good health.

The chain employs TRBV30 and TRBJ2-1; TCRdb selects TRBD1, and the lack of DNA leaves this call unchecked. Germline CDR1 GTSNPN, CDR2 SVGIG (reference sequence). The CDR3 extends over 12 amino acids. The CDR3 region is CAWRVGVSPLFF.

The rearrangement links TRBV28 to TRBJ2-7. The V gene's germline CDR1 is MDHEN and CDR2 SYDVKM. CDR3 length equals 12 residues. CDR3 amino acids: CASSLTWYEQYF.

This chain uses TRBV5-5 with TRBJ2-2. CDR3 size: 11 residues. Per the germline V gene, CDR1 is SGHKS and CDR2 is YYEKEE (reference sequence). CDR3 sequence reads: CASSTQRELFF.

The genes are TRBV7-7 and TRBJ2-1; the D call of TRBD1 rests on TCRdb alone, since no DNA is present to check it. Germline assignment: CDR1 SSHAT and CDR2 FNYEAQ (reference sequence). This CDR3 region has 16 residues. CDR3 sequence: CASSLGGGPTVDEQFF.

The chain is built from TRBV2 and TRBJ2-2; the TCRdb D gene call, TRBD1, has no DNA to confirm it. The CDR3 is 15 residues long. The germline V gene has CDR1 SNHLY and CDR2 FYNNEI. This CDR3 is CASSPTDPNTGELFF.

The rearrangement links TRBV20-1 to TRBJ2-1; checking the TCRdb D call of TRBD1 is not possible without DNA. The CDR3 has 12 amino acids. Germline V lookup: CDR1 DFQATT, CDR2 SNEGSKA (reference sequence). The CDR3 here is CSAAGTHNEQFF.

The CDR3 sequence: CASSEGRGSNQPQHF. This chain connects TRBV25-1 to TRBJ1-5. The CDR3 spans 15 residues. Germline CDR1 is MGHDK and CDR2 is SYGVNS.

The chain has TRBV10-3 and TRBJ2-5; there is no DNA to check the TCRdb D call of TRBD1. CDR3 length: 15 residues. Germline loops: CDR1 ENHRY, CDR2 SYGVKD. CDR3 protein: CAISEPYPYQETQYF.

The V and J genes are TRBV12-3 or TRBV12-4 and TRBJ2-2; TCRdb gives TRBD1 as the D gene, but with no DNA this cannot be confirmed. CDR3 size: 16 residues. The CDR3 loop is CASSPEISQGSGELFF.

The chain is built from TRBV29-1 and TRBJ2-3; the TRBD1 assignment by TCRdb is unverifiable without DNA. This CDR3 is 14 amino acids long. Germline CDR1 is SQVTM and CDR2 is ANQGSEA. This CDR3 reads CSVALQGATDTQYF.

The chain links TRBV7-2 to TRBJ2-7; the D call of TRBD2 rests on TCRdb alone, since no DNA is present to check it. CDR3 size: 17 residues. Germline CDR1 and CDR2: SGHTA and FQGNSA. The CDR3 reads CASSWAPSGLSSYEQYF.

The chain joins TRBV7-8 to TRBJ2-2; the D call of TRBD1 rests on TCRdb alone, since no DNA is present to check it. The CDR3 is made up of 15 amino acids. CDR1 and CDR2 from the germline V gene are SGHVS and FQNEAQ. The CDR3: CASSAAGGNTGELFF.

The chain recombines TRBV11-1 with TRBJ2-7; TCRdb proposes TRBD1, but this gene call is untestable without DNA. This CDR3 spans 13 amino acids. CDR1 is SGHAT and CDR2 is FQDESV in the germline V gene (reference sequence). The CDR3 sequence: CASSPTGTYEQYF.

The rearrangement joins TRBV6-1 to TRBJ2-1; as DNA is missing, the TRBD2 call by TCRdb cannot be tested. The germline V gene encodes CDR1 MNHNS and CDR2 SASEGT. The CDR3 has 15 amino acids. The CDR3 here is CASRFPSGSSNEQFF.

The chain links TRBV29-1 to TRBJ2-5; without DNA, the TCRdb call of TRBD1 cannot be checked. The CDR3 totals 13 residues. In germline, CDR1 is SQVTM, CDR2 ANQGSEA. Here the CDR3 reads CSVAGQHRETQYF.

The CDR3 is CASSKVRLSTDTQYF. The rearrangement links TRBV6-1 to TRBJ2-3. The CDR3 sequence is 15 residues long. Germline CDR1 is MNHNS and CDR2 is SASEGT.

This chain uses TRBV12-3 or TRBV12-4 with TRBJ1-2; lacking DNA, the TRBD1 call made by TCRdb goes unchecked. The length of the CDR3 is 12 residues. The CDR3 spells CASSAPGKGYTF.

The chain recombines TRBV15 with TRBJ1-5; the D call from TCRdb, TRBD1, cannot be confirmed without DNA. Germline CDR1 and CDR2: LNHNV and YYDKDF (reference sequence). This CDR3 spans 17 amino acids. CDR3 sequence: CATSRSGSGSLNQPQHF.